These 14 T cell receptor beta chains originate from one sample sequenced in a study of blood T cell repertoires in COVID-19. The data were produced by immunoSEQ multiplex PCR, yet TCRdb's version contains in-frame clones alone and is incomplete. The repertoire includes approximately 360,000 clones, around 87% of them detected once, and about 7% sits in the top ten. The sequenced sample consisted of peripheral blood. Source of these receptors: a man younger than 35 with active or convalescent COVID-19.

The genes are TRBV27 and TRBJ2-7, with TRBD1 matching 7 bases. V lost 3 bases and J lost 4; bases outside the gene matches: 6. From germline, CDR1 is MNHEY and CDR2 SMNVEV (reference sequence). The CDR3 totals 14 residues. CDR3: CASSFRARGYEQYF. For the CDR3, the DNA is TGTGCCAGCAGTTTCAGGGCCAGGGGGTACGAGCAGTACTTC.

This sequence joins TRBV28 and TRBJ2-5, with D perhaps TRBD2 (5 bases). Trimming stripped 5 bases from V and 4 bases from J, with 14 bases between. Germline values: CDR1 MDHEN, CDR2 SYDVKM. The CDR3 loop spans 14 amino acids. CDR3 loop: CASSPPRERETQYF. CDR3 DNA sequence: TGTGCCAGCAGTCCCCCGAGGGAGCGAGAGACCCAGTACTTC.

This sequence joins TRBV12-3 or TRBV12-4 and TRBJ2-7, with 9 nucleotides matching TRBD2. There are 13 residues in the CDR3. J lost 2 bases, V lost 6 bases, and 2 bases had no gene match. CDR3 protein: CASSAGGPYEQYF. CDR3 DNA: TGTGCCAGCAGCGCGGGGGGGCCCTACGAGCAGTACTTC.

The CDR3 DNA reads TGTGCCAGCAGTTTCCAGGGTGGCTCTGGAAACACCATATATTTT. Translating gives CASSFQGGSGNTIYF. The genes are TRBV27 and TRBJ1-3, with TRBD1 as a possible D gene (5 bases). CDR3 size: 15 residues. The V and J ends lost 3 bases and 0 bases respectively, with 9 bases between them. Germline V gene sequence: CDR1 MNHEY, CDR2 SMNVEV (reference sequence).

This clone appeared a single time. V is TRBV7-8 and J is TRBJ1-1, with TRBD1 as a possible D gene (5 bases). CDR1 and CDR2 (germline): SGHVS, FQNEAQ. V lost 0 bases and J lost 6, with 11 bases in between. The CDR3 spans 14 residues. DNA of the CDR3: TGTGCCAGCAGCTTAGCTCTGCAGGGTTCTGAAGCTTTCTTT. Translated, it gives CASSLALQGSEAFF.

The V call is TRBV3-1 (or the pseudogene TRBV3-2), the J call TRBJ1-3; D may be TRBD1 (6 bases). The germline gives CDR1 LGHDT, CDR2 YNNKEL (reference sequence). This CDR3 is 19 amino acids long. With 2 bases removed from V and 2 bases from J, the gap between germline ends came to 22 bases. The CDR3 spells CASSQQSRGAGATGNTIYF. The CDR3 nucleotides read TGTGCCAGCAGCCAACAATCTCGAGGGGCAGGGGCTACTGGAAACACCATATATTTT.

The J gene is TRBJ2-3, the V gene TRBV28; TRBD2 matches 9 bases. V dropped 6 bases and J dropped 3; count of bases not matched to a gene: 7. The CDR3 has 15 amino acids. Germline CDR1 is MDHEN and CDR2 is SYDVKM. The CDR3 DNA sequence: TGTGCCAGCAGCGCGACTAGCGGCACGACAGATACGCAGTATTTT. This sequence encodes CASSATSGTTDTQYF.

This chain connects TRBV19 to TRBJ1-1; 7 bases fit TRBD1. Trimming took 3 bases from V and 0 from J; bases not matched to a gene: 4. The CDR3 is 15 residues long. Germline CDR1 LNHDA, CDR2 SQIVND (reference sequence). CDR3 loop: CASSMRQGVNTEAFF. The CDR3 DNA sequence: TGTGCCAGTAGTATGAGACAGGGAGTGAACACTGAAGCTTTCTTT.

The chain carries TRBV11-2 and TRBJ2-1, with 9 bases matching TRBD1. The trim removed 6 bases at V and 4 bases at J, leaving 7 bases unmatched. Germline CDR1 SGHAT, CDR2 FQNNGV. This CDR3 has 15 amino acids. As DNA, the CDR3 is TGTGCCAGCAGTCGAGCCGGGACAGGGTACAATGAGCAGTTCTTC. The encoded protein is CASSRAGTGYNEQFF.

A single count supports this clone. The DNA for the CDR3 is TGCGCCAGCAGCTTGGGGAGCGGGGGGAGAGATACGCAGTATTTT. Encoded protein: CASSLGSGGRDTQYF. The chain uses TRBV5-1 and TRBJ2-3, with 9 bases lining up with TRBD2. Unmatched junction bases numbered 4, after V lost 0 bases and J lost 5 bases. This CDR3 is built from 15 residues. CDR1 SGHRS and CDR2 YFSETQ come from the germline V gene.

This clone appeared once. V usage is TRBV11-2 and J usage is TRBJ1-4, with D possibly being TRBD1 (6 bases). The CDR3 sequence is 16 residues long. Looked up from germline, CDR1 is SGHAT and CDR2 is FQNNGV. The V gene lost 1 base and the J gene lost 7 bases, with 16 bases spanning the gap. The DNA of the CDR3 is TGTGCCAGCAGCTTAGGCCAACAGGGAAAGGGTGAAAAACTGTTTTTT. Its protein product is CASSLGQQGKGEKLFF.

V and J are TRBV28 and TRBJ2-3; 9 nucleotides match TRBD1. The junction had 5 bases not matched to a gene; V was cut back by 4 bases and J by 3 bases. The CDR3 extends over 15 amino acids. Germline CDR1 reads MDHEN; CDR2 reads SYDVKM. CDR3 loop: CASSSPGQGTDTQYF. CDR3 bases: TGTGCCAGCAGTTCTCCGGGACAGGGAACAGATACGCAGTATTTT.

The rearrangement links TRBV27 to TRBJ2-7; no clear D. Trimming removed 2 bases from V and 5 bases from J, with 10 bases in between. CDR3 length: 13 residues. Germline V CDR1 and CDR2: MNHEY, SMNVEV (reference sequence). CDR3 DNA: TGTGCCAGCAGTTTAGGGCAGAGCCACGAGCAGTACTTC. This encodes CASSLGQSHEQYF.

The CDR3 region has the DNA TGCGCCAGCCCTGGGACTTTCTACGAGCAGTACTTC. It yields the protein CASPGTFYEQYF. The chain carries TRBV10-1 and TRBJ2-7, with D possibly TRBD2 on 6 matching bases. CDR3 length equals 12 residues. Trimming took off 8 bases at V and 3 bases at J, with 11 bases between the two ends. The germline CDR1 and CDR2 sequences are WNHNN and SYGVQD (reference sequence).